This T cell receptor (beta chain) is drawn from a study of PD-1 blockade in classical Hodgkin lymphoma. On the study more broadly: Patients were administered nivolumab (3 mg/kg intravenously) every 2 weeks.

The study, taken as a whole, reports: When nivolumab was started under 1 year after ASCT, patients were excluded.

Germline loops: CDR1 KGHSH, CDR2 LQKENI. The J segment lost 8 bases and the V segment lost 6 bases, leaving 7 bases of the junction unmatched. The length of the CDR3 is 13 residues. Brentuximab vedotin exposure varied among the patients, all of whom had relapsed after autologous stem cell transplantation. A word on this clone: Its antigen remains unidentified.

Libraries were prepared by immunoSEQ multiplex PCR; TCRdb keeps only in-frame clonotypes and omits some of them. This sample carries 50,000 or so clones, around 67% of them seen once, and the ten largest clones take more than 13%. The source was peripheral blood mononuclear cells (PBMCs), collected before the second cycle of nivolumab. The source of this sequence is a human donor with classical Hodgkin lymphoma. V is TRBV18 and J is TRBJ1-2, with 9 positions matching TRBD1. CDR3 in amino acids: CASSSQGARGYTF. The CDR3, as DNA: TGTGCCAGCTCGTCACAGGGGGCGCGGGGCTACACCTTC.